A selection of T cell receptor beta chains follows, all from one sample in a study of post-analysis software for immune sequencing data. TCRdb reprocessed the PCR reads with MiXCR, giving one entry per CDR3 protein. The table shows roughly 650,000 distinct CDR3 sequences, with around 60% occurring only once. Sequenced material: blood. The receptors shown here come from a girl between 2 and 10 years old with multiple sclerosis. The conserved cysteine and the conserved F or W are not part of the CDR3 here. The order of the fields is J gene, clone size, V gene, CDR3 protein. Clone sizes are given selectively: once, few, many, or a class where the clone is expanded.

j_call: TRBJ1-2; clone_size: few; v_call: TRBV7-2; cdr3_aa: ASSARGGYGYT
j_call: TRBJ2-7; clone_size: few; v_call: TRBV10-2; cdr3_aa: ASSSSGRAGEQY
j_call: TRBJ2-1; clone_size: NA; v_call: TRBV6-2/TRBV6-3; cdr3_aa: AIRRDRGNNEQF
j_call: TRBJ2-7; clone_size: NA; v_call: TRBV5-1; cdr3_aa: ASNPSGGTYEQY
j_call: TRBJ2-7; clone_size: NA; v_call: TRBV9; cdr3_aa: ASSVGGSWGEQY
j_call: TRBJ2-3; clone_size: few; v_call: TRBV20-1; cdr3_aa: SARNRASTDTQY
j_call: TRBJ2-4; clone_size: NA; v_call: TRBV7-2; cdr3_aa: ASSLEREDIQY
j_call: TRBJ2-7; clone_size: NA; v_call: TRBV14; cdr3_aa: ASSQSAAENYEQY
j_call: TRBJ1-1; clone_size: NA; v_call: TRBV10-3; cdr3_aa: AISDLNTEAF
j_call: TRBJ2-3; clone_size: NA; v_call: TRBV6-2/TRBV6-3; cdr3_aa: ASSSPRHEITDTQY
j_call: TRBJ1-2; clone_size: NA; v_call: TRBV5-1; cdr3_aa: ASSANSGTHPGGYT
j_call: TRBJ2-5; clone_size: few; v_call: TRBV7-2; cdr3_aa: ASSLAVTSGGGIQETQY
j_call: TRBJ2-1; clone_size: NA; v_call: TRBV2; cdr3_aa: ASSEESEQF
j_call: TRBJ1-6; clone_size: NA; v_call: TRBV20-1; cdr3_aa: SARATGTGVNSPLH
j_call: TRBJ2-5; clone_size: NA; v_call: TRBV15; cdr3_aa: ATGQGSGGQETQY
j_call: TRBJ1-2; clone_size: few; v_call: TRBV20-1; cdr3_aa: SARAGGNYGYT
j_call: TRBJ2-1; clone_size: few; v_call: TRBV10-3; cdr3_aa: AISTGPQGDEQF
j_call: TRBJ2-3; clone_size: few; v_call: TRBV10-3; cdr3_aa: AISDRGDTDTQY
j_call: TRBJ1-6; clone_size: few; v_call: TRBV7-9; cdr3_aa: ASSLMGTENSPLH
j_call: TRBJ2-3; clone_size: NA; v_call: TRBV20-1; cdr3_aa: SASLGLAGGNTDTQY
j_call: TRBJ2-1; clone_size: NA; v_call: TRBV12-3/TRBV12-4; cdr3_aa: ASSFFGEGNEQF
j_call: TRBJ1-1; clone_size: NA; v_call: TRBV25-1; cdr3_aa: ASSEYEPNTEAF